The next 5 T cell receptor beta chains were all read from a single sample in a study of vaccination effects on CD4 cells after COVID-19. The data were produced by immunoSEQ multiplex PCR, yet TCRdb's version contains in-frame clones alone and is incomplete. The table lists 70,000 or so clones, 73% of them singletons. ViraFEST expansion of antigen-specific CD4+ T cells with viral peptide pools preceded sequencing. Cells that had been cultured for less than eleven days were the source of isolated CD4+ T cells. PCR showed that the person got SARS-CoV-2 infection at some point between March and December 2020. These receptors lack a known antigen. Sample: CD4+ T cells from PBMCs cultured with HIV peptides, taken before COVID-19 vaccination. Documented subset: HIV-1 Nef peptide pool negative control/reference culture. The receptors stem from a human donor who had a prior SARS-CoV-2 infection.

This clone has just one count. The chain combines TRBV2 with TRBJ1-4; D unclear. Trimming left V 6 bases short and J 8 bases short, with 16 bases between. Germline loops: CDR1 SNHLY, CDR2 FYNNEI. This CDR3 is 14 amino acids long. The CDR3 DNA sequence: TGTGCCAGCAGGATCTGGACGGCGGGAGAAAAACTGTTTTTT. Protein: CASRIWTAGEKLFF.

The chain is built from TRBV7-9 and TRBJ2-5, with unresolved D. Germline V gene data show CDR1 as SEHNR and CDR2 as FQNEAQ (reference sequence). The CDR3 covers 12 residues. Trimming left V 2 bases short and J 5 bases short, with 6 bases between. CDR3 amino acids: CASSLYAETQYF. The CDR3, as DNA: TGTGCCAGCAGCTTATACGCCGAGACCCAGTACTTC.

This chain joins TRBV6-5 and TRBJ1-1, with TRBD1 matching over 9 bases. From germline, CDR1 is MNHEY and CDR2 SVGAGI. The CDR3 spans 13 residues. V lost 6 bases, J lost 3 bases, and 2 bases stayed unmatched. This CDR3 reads CASRRTGDTEAFF. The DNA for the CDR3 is TGTGCCAGCAGGCGGACAGGGGACACTGAAGCTTTCTTT.

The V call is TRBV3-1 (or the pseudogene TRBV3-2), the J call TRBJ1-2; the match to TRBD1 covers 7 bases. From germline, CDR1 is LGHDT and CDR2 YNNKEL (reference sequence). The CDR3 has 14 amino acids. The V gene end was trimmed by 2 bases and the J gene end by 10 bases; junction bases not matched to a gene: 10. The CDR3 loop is CASSQHPGTDLYTF. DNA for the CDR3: TGTGCCAGCAGCCAACACCCCGGGACAGACCTCTACACCTTC.

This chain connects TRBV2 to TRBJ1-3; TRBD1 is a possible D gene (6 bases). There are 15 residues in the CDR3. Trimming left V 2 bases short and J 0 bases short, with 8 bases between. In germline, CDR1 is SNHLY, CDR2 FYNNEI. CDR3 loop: CASSERTASGNTIYF. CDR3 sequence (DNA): TGTGCCAGCAGTGAACGGACAGCCTCTGGAAACACCATATATTTT.